These 8 T cell receptor beta chains share one sample of origin, sequenced in a study of cytomegalovirus exposure and HLA in healthy donors. Method: immunoSEQ multiplex PCR; TCRdb's copy keeps in-frame clones and lacks some. The repertoire consists of 150,000 to 200,000 clones, with roughly 86% occurring once and the leading ten covering approximately 2.5%. The specimen sequenced was PBMCs. The receptors were sampled from a man aged 18 to 29 in good health and CMV-seropositive.

The genes are TRBV6-5 and TRBJ2-7; TRBD1 agrees at 10 bases. Germline CDR1 and CDR2: MNHEY and SVGAGI. CDR3 length: 15 amino acids. V lost 4 bases and J lost 4; bases outside the gene matches: 7. This CDR3 is CASSSWTGGGYEQYF. In DNA form, the CDR3 reads TGTGCCAGCAGTTCCTGGACAGGGGGAGGTTACGAGCAGTACTTC.

The chain recombines TRBV7-2 with TRBJ2-7; TRBD2 aligns across 7 bases. With V trimmed by 0 bases and J by 3 bases, 5 bases remained unmatched. Germline V gene sequence: CDR1 SGHTA, CDR2 FQGNSA. This CDR3 contains 15 residues. The CDR3 DNA sequence: TGTGCCAGCAGCTTAGCGGTAGTAGCGGGCTACGAGCAGTACTTC. Protein: CASSLAVVAGYEQYF. The entire variable domain, with the rest obtained from reference TRBV7-2 and TRBJ2-7, is as follows: GAGVSQSPSNKVTEKGKDVELRCDPISGHTALYWYRQSLGQGLEFLIYFQGNSAPDKSGLPSDRFSAERTGGSVSTLTIQRTQQEDSAVYLCASSLAVVAGYEQYFGPGTRLTVT.

The V gene is TRBV2, the J gene TRBJ2-2; TRBD2 matches 15 bases. The CDR3 is made up of 15 amino acids. Germline V gene sequence: CDR1 SNHLY, CDR2 FYNNEI. J gave up 4 bases and V 6 bases, and 0 bases lay outside the gene matches. This chain's CDR3 is CASRGLAGGTGELFF. For the CDR3, the DNA is TGTGCCAGCAGGGGACTAGCGGGGGGCACCGGGGAGCTGTTTTTT.

V usage is TRBV9 and J usage is TRBJ2-1, with D maybe TRBD1 (5 bases). Trimming took 3 bases from V and 7 from J, leaving 11 bases between them. Germline V lookup: CDR1 SGDLS, CDR2 YYNGEE. CDR3 length: 13 residues. The chain's CDR3 is CASSAGYGNEQFF. CDR3 nucleotides: TGTGCCAGCAGCGCAGGGTACGGTAATGAGCAGTTCTTC.

The V call is TRBV5-6, the J call TRBJ2-1; maybe TRBD2 (6 bases). Trimming cost V 2 bases and J 1 base, with 10 bases left between them. The germline V gene encodes CDR1 SGHDT and CDR2 YYEEEE. The CDR3 loop spans 15 amino acids. As DNA, the CDR3 is TGTGCCAGCAGCTTTCGGGGGAGTTCCTACAATGAGCAGTTCTTC. Translated: CASSFRGSSYNEQFF.

This chain connects TRBV5-6 to TRBJ2-7; D is unclear. The V end lost 2 bases, the J end lost 0 bases, and 6 bases lay between the germline ends. Germline V gene lookup returns CDR1 SGHDT and CDR2 YYEEEE. The CDR3 consists of 13 residues. Written as DNA, the CDR3 is TGTGCCAGCAGCTTAAGGAGCTCCTACGAGCAGTACTTC. It codes for CASSLRSSYEQYF. The full variable domain, completed using reference TRBV5-6 and TRBJ2-7, is DAGVTQSPTHLIKTRGQQVTLRCSPKSGHDTVSWYQQALGQGPQFIFQYYEEEERQRGNFPDRFSGHQFPNYSSELNVNALLLGDSALYLCASSLRSSYEQYFGPGTRLTVT.

This clone was counted a few times. The CDR3 does not close with the conserved phenylalanine or tryptophan, likely indicating a read error. It is unclear where the CDR3 begins or ends on the DNA, so no DNA is shown, and the CDR3 is as TCRdb lists it. V gene TRBV10-1 combines with J gene TRBJ2-7; whether TRBD2, the table's D call, matches the DNA was not checked. CDR1 and CDR2 (germline): WNHNN, SYGVQD (reference sequence). With termini counted, the CDR3 has 10 amino acids. CDR3 region: CASSSSSGRI.

This clone was counted between two and nine times. The CDR3 coding sequence is TGTGCCAGCAGCAAAGAGGCTAGCGGGTGCACAGATACGCAGTATTTT. Translated, it gives CASSKEASGCTDTQYF. The chain employs TRBV21-1 and TRBJ2-3; TRBD2 is the table's D call and was not checked against the DNA. TRBV21-1 is a listed pseudogene. The CDR3 totals 16 residues.